Reported below is one TCR beta chain. In the original workflow: Amplification with reference gene primers provided the estimates of nucleated cell counts. Clones were read by immunoSEQ multiplex PCR, and TCRdb kept only the in-frame ones, dropping some. V and J calls and clone size are as listed in that table; D and trimming were resolved from the DNA. The sample has about 100,000 clones; more than 75% are singletons. This CDR3 contains 14 residues. Germline CDR1 reads LNHDA; CDR2 reads SQIVND (reference sequence). The ends lost 3 bases at V and 4 bases at J; junction bases unmatched: 6. The data belong to a study of blood T cell repertoires in COVID-19. Across the study: Sources were T cells, B-cell-depleted T cells, or PBMCs; the material itself was cDNA or gDNA.

V and J are TRBV19 and TRBJ2-7, with 7 positions matching TRBD1. This receptor was identified in a human donor in a cohort sampled during active COVID-19. Material for sequencing was peripheral blood. The CDR3, as DNA: TGTGCCAGTAGTATTAGACAGGGCGAGTACGAGCAGTACTTC. Translating gives CASSIRQGEYEQYF.